This record concerns one TCR beta chain sequence. This clonotype was picked up a small number of times. Its antigen has not been determined. Base-call qualities are not available, and no considerably larger clone is one nucleotide away. Patients with hyperthyroidism were aged 18 to 65 years, had been newly diagnosed, and had a disease duration of less than 2 months. Patients were excluded if they had other autoimmune diseases, uncontrolled infections, pregnancy or lactation. Diagnosis was based on clinical symptoms, serum thyroxine, TRAb, thyroid ultrasound and orbital computed tomography. Trizol reagent was used to extract the total RNA, and its quality was then checked on an Agilent 2100 Bioanalyzer. The record originates from a study of Graves' ophthalmopathy and Graves' hyperthyroidism (dated 2018 in TCRdb). Regarding the study in general: Hyperthyroidism was defined as stable when no progression to ophthalmopathy occurred within 18 months of follow-up. The study used TCR beta repertoire signatures to distinguish Graves' ophthalmopathy from Graves' hyperthyroidism and to predict progression to ophthalmopathy. A discovery set of more than 90 patients (43 ophthalmopathy, just over 55 stable hyperthyroidism) was enrolled to explore V-J signatures distinguishing ophthalmopathy from hyperthyroidism. T-cell repertoires of thyroid tissue and blood were compared in over 5 hyperthyroidism patients. An independent validation cohort was composed of 18 to 20 hyperthyroidism patients and around 16 patients who later progressed from hyperthyroidism to ophthalmopathy. After sampling, hyperthyroidism patients received methimazole starting at 30 mg daily, and ophthalmopathy patients received high-dose intravenous methylprednisolone. In total, 135 blood samples were TCR-sequenced: fewer than 50 ophthalmopathy, 75 hyperthyroidism and roughly 17 hyperthyroidism-to-ophthalmopathy patients. The investigation overall reported the following: The 13-signature model separated ophthalmopathy from stable hyperthyroidism with approximately 85% sensitivity and almost 84% specificity in cross-validation, and 80%/75% in the test set. Most expanded thyroid clonotypes with a frequency above 0.001 also appeared in blood, which suggests that blood repertoires may reflect the immune response in the thyroid. Sample size was not predetermined statistically, and investigators were not blinded to group allocation. In validation, the model predicted ophthalmopathy progression with less than 71% sensitivity and approximately 78% specificity; about a dozen predicted patients were CT-confirmed with GO in a median of roughly 6.8 months.

The germline V gene (reference sequence) sets CDR1 to MNHEY and CDR2 to SMNVEV. V lost 2 bases and J lost 1 base, and the count of bases not matched to a germline gene is 5. The CDR3, cysteine through phenylalanine, is 16 amino acids long. The read is trimmed to its CDR3 DNA, 48 bases read in frame from base 1. For repertoire sequencing, TCR beta CDR3 regions were amplified from RNA transcripts. The first round of RT-PCR was done with HTBI primers and the Qiagen OneStep RT-PCR kit, and was followed by a second round of multiplex PCR, then size selection and purification. The libraries underwent paired-end sequencing with 100 bp reads on an Illumina HiSeq2000. Turning to the authors' computational methods: SOAPnuke was used for read processing, and reads with adapters, uncalled bases, a mean Phred below 15, or no exact constant-primer or identifier match were discarded. COPE v1.2.5 was used to merge the high-quality paired reads. Clonotypes were defined as unique nucleotide sequences and were aligned to IMGT TRB V, D and J references using MiTCR v1.1. The analysis was limited to V-J combinations with a frequency above 0.0001, which together covered about 99% of repertoires. For each V-J combination, a TCR clonal expansion and chaos score was defined as the ratio of F50 clonal expansion to chaos observed in the TCRdist matrix. Welch's t-statistics and random forest were used to reduce the features to approximately 13 V-J combinations, which were then used as input to a naive Bayes classifier. The Morisita-Horn index was used to measure how similar the thyroid and blood repertoires were. Using fastp at Q25 and MiXCR, TCRdb reprocessed the public reads and kept productive beta chains. Rows with a matching CDR3 protein are joined into one entry that keeps the most common DNA and genes. The V and J calls shown here were made by TCRdb, not taken from the authors' results. For this sample there are about 1.2 million distinct CDR3 sequences; 35% to 40% appear just once. The top ten constitute 11% of the sample.

This receptor chain uses TRBV27 and TRBJ2-5; 9 central nucleotides agree with TRBD2. Sequenced sample: peripheral blood or thyroid tissue (not recorded which). This sequence originates from an adult man with Graves' hyperthyroidism. In nucleotide form, the sequence is TGTGCCAGCAGTTTAGGCAGCGGGGGGCCCCAAGAGACCCAGTACTTC. Translation gives CASSLGSGGPQETQYF.